These 20 T cell receptor beta chains share one sample of origin, sequenced in a study of beta chain features in type 1 diabetes listed by TCRdb under 2018. Libraries were prepared through the immunoSEQ multiplex PCR assay. The High Capacity cDNA Reverse Transcription Kit was used to reverse transcribe all of the isolated RNA, meaning that expressed TCRB transcripts were what got sequenced. TCRdb carries this immuneACCESS record with in-frame sequences only. Its versions omit some clonotypes, under half of them owing to an unresolved V gene in the studies checked, with the rest unexplained. Across this sample there are about 180,000 clones, with roughly an eighth seen only once. 0.5% to 0.75% of the sample lies in the top ten. Sequencing was performed on central memory CD4+ T cells from blood. The receptor set was obtained from a woman between 18 and 30 years old in good health.

Only a few counts were recorded for this clone. The DNA for the CDR3 is TGTGCCAGCAGCCTACTGACTCTCAGCTCCTACAATGAGCAGTTCTTC. The encoded protein is CASSLLTLSSYNEQFF. V gene TRBV7-3 combines with J gene TRBJ2-1, with D unresolved. The CDR3 has 16 amino acids. The germline V gene has CDR1 SGHTA and CDR2 FQGTGA. V dropped 5 bases and J dropped 0 bases, with 14 bases sitting between them.

V is TRBV7-9 and J is TRBJ1-1, with D perhaps TRBD1 (6 bases). This CDR3 is 15 amino acids long. Looked up from germline, CDR1 is SEHNR and CDR2 is FQNEAQ (reference sequence). V lost 5 bases and J 1 base, leaving 14 bases between the germline ends. CDR3 bases: TGTGCCAGCAGCCAGGGATCGACAGGGAACACTGAAGCTTTCTTT. Translating gives CASSQGSTGNTEAFF. The variable domain in full, with the rest retrieved from reference TRBV7-9 and TRBJ1-1, is DTGVSQNPRHKITKRGQNVTFRCDPISEHNRLYWYRQTLGQGPEFLTYFQNEAQLEKSRLLSDRFSAERPKGSFSTLEIQRTEQGDSAMYLCASSQGSTGNTEAFFGQGTRLTVV.

The rearrangement uses TRBV7-7 and TRBJ2-1, with 9 positions matching TRBD2. The CDR3 is 15 amino acids. The germline CDR1 and CDR2 sequences are SSHAT and FNYEAQ (reference sequence). J gave up 9 bases and V 3 bases, and 9 bases lay outside the gene matches. The CDR3 DNA reads TGTGCCAGCAGCTTCGGGTCTAGCGGGACTCGTGAGCAGTTCTTC. This translates into CASSFGSSGTREQFF.

The chain has TRBV7-9 and TRBJ2-2; D is perhaps TRBD2 (6 bases). Germline values: CDR1 SEHNR, CDR2 FQNEAQ (reference sequence). The CDR3 extends over 15 amino acids. Trimming shortened V by 6 bases and J by 0 bases, and 11 bases separated the two germline ends. The CDR3 coding sequence is TGTGCCAGCAGGGCTAGCGTATCGAACACCGGGGAGCTGTTTTTT. It translates to CASRASVSNTGELFF.

This clone was seen only a few times. V usage is TRBV9 and J usage is TRBJ2-7; TRBD1 matches 8 bases. Germline-derived CDR1 and CDR2 are SGDLS and YYNGEE. The V segment lost 4 bases and the J segment 9 bases; nucleotides outside the gene matches: 12. The CDR3 runs 14 residues. CDR3 DNA: TGTGCCAGCAGCCCCCGATTGACAGGGGAAGGGCAGTACTTC. Its protein is CASSPRLTGEGQYF.

The sample holds many counts of this clone. The rearrangement links TRBV4-1 to TRBJ2-1; D ambiguous. The CDR3 is made up of 18 amino acids. The V gene lost 1 base and the J gene lost 0 bases, with 16 bases spanning the gap. CDR1 and CDR2 from the germline V gene are MGHRA and YSYEKL. Here the CDR3 reads CASSQVDLGFSSYNEQFF. The CDR3 coding sequence is TGCGCCAGCAGCCAAGTAGACCTAGGATTTAGCTCCTACAATGAGCAGTTCTTC.

J is TRBJ2-1 and V is TRBV4-2; 12 bases are shared with TRBD2. The J segment lost 6 bases and the V segment lost 1 base, leaving 7 bases of the junction unmatched. This CDR3 is built from 17 residues. Germline CDR1 and CDR2: LGHNA and YNFKEQ. CDR3 coding DNA: TGTGCCAGCAGCCAAGGTCTAGCGGGAGGGCCGGCCAATGAGCAGTTCTTC. It translates to CASSQGLAGGPANEQFF.

This clone was observed a handful of times. The J gene is TRBJ2-1, the V gene TRBV2; 8 positions match TRBD2. This CDR3 region has 16 residues. The germline CDR1 and CDR2 sequences are SNHLY and FYNNEI. V lost 7 bases to trimming and J lost 6 bases; unmatched junction nucleotides: 14. The CDR3 region is CASTLGSGRLGNEQFF. The CDR3 DNA sequence: TGTGCCAGCACTTTGGGAAGCGGGAGACTCGGCAATGAGCAGTTCTTC.

Only a few counts were recorded for this clone. The chain combines TRBV5-1 with TRBJ2-5; D is possibly TRBD2 (6 bases). CDR1 is SGHRS, CDR2 YFSETQ, per germline. V was shortened by 0 bases and J by 5 bases, with 17 bases between the two germline ends. CDR3 size: 16 residues. The CDR3 sequence is CASSLEAGPRTETQYF. DNA for the CDR3: TGCGCCAGCAGCTTGGAGGCGGGACCCCGAACGGAGACCCAGTACTTC.

The chain joins TRBV28 to TRBJ1-4; the D gene is possibly TRBD1 (6 bases). CDR3 size: 15 residues. The V end lost 6 bases, the J end lost 0 bases, and 11 bases lay between the germline ends. CDR1 is MDHEN and CDR2 is SYDVKM in the germline V gene. The CDR3 DNA is TGTGCCAGCAGGAGCTCAGGGGCAACTAATGAAAAACTGTTTTTT. Translated: CASRSSGATNEKLFF.

J is TRBJ1-3 and V is TRBV28; D ambiguous. The CDR3 has 15 residues. Per germline, CDR1 MDHEN and CDR2 SYDVKM. V was trimmed by 2 bases and J by 4 bases, leaving 12 bases between them. The CDR3 region is CASSLGVIPGNTIYF. The CDR3 DNA sequence: TGTGCCAGCAGTTTAGGAGTGATACCAGGAAACACCATATATTTT.

The chain uses TRBV30 and TRBJ2-1; 7 bases are shared with TRBD2. Germline CDR1 GTSNPN, CDR2 SVGIG (reference sequence). J was trimmed by 5 bases and V by 3 bases; bases with no gene match: 4. The CDR3 length is 13 residues. The CDR3 DNA is TGTGCCTGGAGAGGGACTAACAACAATGAGCAGTTCTTC. Residues: CAWRGTNNNEQFF.

V and J are TRBV6-5 and TRBJ2-5; 13 bases are a match to TRBD2. V was clipped by 8 bases and J by 2 bases; unmatched bases: 5. The CDR3 consists of 15 residues. Per the germline V gene, CDR1 is MNHEY and CDR2 is SVGAGI. The CDR3 coding sequence is TGTGCCAGCGGATGGACTAGCGGGGGACAAGAGACCCAGTACTTC. Translating it yields CASGWTSGGQETQYF.

This clone was seen only a few times. The genes are TRBV20-1 and TRBJ1-2; no clear D. V was trimmed by 3 bases and J by 4 bases, leaving 6 bases between them. The CDR3 is 11 amino acids. The germline gives CDR1 DFQATT, CDR2 SNEGSKA (reference sequence). This CDR3 is CSASAGYGYTF. DNA of the CDR3: TGCAGTGCTAGCGCCGGCTATGGCTACACCTTC.

This clone was picked up a small number of times. V gene TRBV5-1 combines with J gene TRBJ2-5; D perhaps matches TRBD2 (6 bases). The CDR3 extends over 16 amino acids. The V end lost 4 bases, the J end lost 5 bases, and 21 bases lay between the germline ends. Germline CDR1 SGHRS, CDR2 YFSETQ. CDR3 amino acids: CASSPLGAGPGETQYF. DNA of the CDR3: TGCGCCAGCAGCCCCCTAGGGGCGGGGCCTGGGGAGACCCAGTACTTC.

In this sample, this clone turned up a few times. The chain combines TRBV29-1 with TRBJ1-3; D possibly corresponds to TRBD1 (6 bases). The germline V gene encodes CDR1 SQVTM and CDR2 ANQGSEA. The CDR3 is made up of 11 amino acids. V lost 6 bases and J 8 bases, leaving 11 bases between the germline ends. The CDR3 spells CSVVSGDTIYF. For the CDR3, the DNA is TGCAGCGTAGTGTCAGGGGACACCATATATTTT.

The chain couples TRBV2 to TRBJ2-2, with TRBD2 as a possible D gene (5 bases). V dropped 3 bases and J dropped 4 bases, with 9 bases sitting between them. Per the germline V gene, CDR1 is SNHLY and CDR2 is FYNNEI. CDR3 length: 14 amino acids. The CDR3 DNA sequence: TGTGCCAGCAGTGAGGAACGGGGCACCGGGGAGCTGTTTTTT. Its translation: CASSEERGTGELFF.

The chain uses TRBV6-5 and TRBJ2-7; the D is unclear. Germline loops: CDR1 MNHEY, CDR2 SVGAGI. The CDR3 loop spans 14 amino acids. V lost 5 bases, J lost 1 base, and 12 bases lay in between. CDR3 region: CASSLQYKSYEQYF. CDR3 nucleotides: TGTGCCAGCAGTCTTCAGTATAAGTCCTACGAGCAGTACTTC.

In its sample, this clone was seen a few times. The chain uses TRBV28 and TRBJ2-5; a weak D match, TRBD2 (7 bases). CDR3 length equals 16 residues. Germline-derived CDR1 and CDR2 are MDHEN and SYDVKM. The germline V and J ends were trimmed by 5 bases and 1 base, with 17 bases remaining between them. DNA for the CDR3: TGTGCCAGCAGTAAGGGGGAGCCGGGGGGCCAAGAGACCCAGTACTTC. Its protein product is CASSKGEPGGQETQYF. Complete variable domain (other parts from reference TRBV28 and TRBJ2-5): DVKVTQSSRYLVKRTGEKVFLECVQDMDHENMFWYRQDPGLGLRLIYFSYDVKMKEKGDIPEGYSVSREKKERFSLILESASTNQTSMYLCASSKGEPGGQETQYFGPGTRLLVL.

In its sample, this clone was seen many times. Other DNA sequences in the same sample also yield this CDR3. V is TRBV9 and J is TRBJ2-3; D not resolved. The V end lost 0 bases, the J end lost 5 bases, and 4 bases lay between the germline ends. The CDR3 covers 12 residues. The germline gives CDR1 SGDLS, CDR2 YYNGEE. The DNA of the CDR3 is TGTGCCAGCAGCGTAGCCTTAGATACGCAGTATTTT. This encodes CASSVALDTQYF.